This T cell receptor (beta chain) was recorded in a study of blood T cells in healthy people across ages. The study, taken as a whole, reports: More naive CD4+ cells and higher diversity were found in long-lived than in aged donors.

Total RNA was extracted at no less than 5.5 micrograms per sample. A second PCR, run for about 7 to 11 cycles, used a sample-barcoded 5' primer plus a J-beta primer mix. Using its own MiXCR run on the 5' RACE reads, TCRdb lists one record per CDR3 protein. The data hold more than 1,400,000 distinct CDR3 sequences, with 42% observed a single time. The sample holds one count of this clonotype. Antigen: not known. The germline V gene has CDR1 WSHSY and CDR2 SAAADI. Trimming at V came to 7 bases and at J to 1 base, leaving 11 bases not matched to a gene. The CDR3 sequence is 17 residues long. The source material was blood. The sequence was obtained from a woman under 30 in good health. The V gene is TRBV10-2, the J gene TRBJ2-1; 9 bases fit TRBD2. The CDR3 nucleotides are TGCGCCAGCACGGGCGGGAGGGGAGTGGGTTCCTACAATGAGCAGTTCTTC. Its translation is CASTGGRGVGSYNEQFF.